This TCR beta chain comes out of a study of CD8 T cells in Susac syndrome. Per the germline V gene, CDR1 is GTSNPN and CDR2 is SVGIG (reference sequence). Trimming shortened V by 0 bases and J by 10 bases, and 9 bases separated the two germline ends. The CDR3 extends over 11 amino acids. An amount of RNA that ranged from roughly 0.5 to 1 ug was reverse transcribed with random hexamers. TCRdb itself ran the immunoSEQ multiplex PCR reads through MiXCR, one entry per CDR3 protein. The sample has under 300,000 distinct CDR3 sequences, less than 96% seen once; the top ten hold under 0.12%. This clonotype was obtained from a human donor with Susac syndrome. This chain uses TRBV30 with TRBJ1-2; D is undetermined. What was sequenced was CD4+ T cells from PBMCs. The CDR3 region has the DNA TGTGCCTGGAGTGTAGGATTTTACTACACCTTC. It codes for CAWSVGFYYTF.